The 13 T cell receptor beta chains in this list originate from one sample, sequenced in a study of regulatory T cells in long-lasting Graves disease. The sample's time point: newly diagnosed GD, antithyroid drugs for less than 3 months. From PBMCs, RNA was extracted and then used to make the TCR library. Library construction for TCR beta used iRepertoire HTBI primers and Arm-PCR of CDR3 regions. TCRdb called the multiplex PCR reads again in MiXCR, with one record for every CDR3 protein. Here the sample spans under 300,000 distinct CDR3 sequences, around 20% being singletons. The input for sequencing was peripheral blood mononuclear cells (PBMCs), taken at new diagnosis, from a patient treated with antithyroid drugs. Source of these receptors: a female donor with Graves disease.

This clonotype came up many times. The gene calls are TRBV3-1 and TRBJ2-1; the D call may be TRBD1 or TRBD2 (5 bases each). Germline lookup yields CDR1 LGHDT and CDR2 YNNKEL (reference sequence). V gave up 1 base and J gave up 6 bases, with 10 bases separating them. The CDR3 loop spans 14 amino acids. CDR3 amino acids: CASSQGGTLNEQFF. The CDR3 bases are TGTGCCAGCAGCCAAGGGGGGACCCTCAATGAGCAGTTCTTC.

This clonotype was seen ten or more times. The gene calls are TRBV4-3 and TRBJ1-2; 7 nucleotides match TRBD1. Germline CDR1 reads LGHNA; CDR2 reads YSLEER. V shed 0 bases and J 5 bases; nucleotides not matched to a gene: 6. CDR3 size: 15 residues. The CDR3 nucleotides read TGCGCCAGCAGCCAAGAATGGGACAGCGATTATGGCTACACCTTC. Its protein is CASSQEWDSDYGYTF.

At least ten counts were recorded for this clonotype. The chain employs TRBV10-3 and TRBJ1-2, with TRBD1 matching 7 bases. The CDR3 loop spans 13 amino acids. Losses at the gene ends were 1 base for V and 8 bases for J; bases not matched to a gene: 4. The germline V gene encodes CDR1 ENHRY and CDR2 SYGVKD. As DNA, the CDR3 is TGTGCCATCAGTGAGTTAGGGGGCGGAGGCTACACCTTC. Translation: CAISELGGGGYTF.

With regard to this clonotype: At one boundary the junction diverges from the germline segment, which might be a read error. This chain uses TRBV4-1 with TRBJ1-1; tentative D call: TRBD1 (5 bases). The CDR3 runs 14 residues. CDR1 is MGHRA, CDR2 YSYEKL, per germline. The CDR3: CASSQQAGNTKAFF. CDR3 bases: TGCGCCAGCAGCCAACAGGCAGGGAACACTAAAGCTTTCTTT.

This clonotype was detected many times. Germline is not matched at one junction end, which may reflect a read error. J is TRBJ1-1 and V is TRBV20-1; D ambiguous. This CDR3 comprises 12 residues. Germline V gene sequence: CDR1 DFQATT, CDR2 SNEGSKA (reference sequence). CDR3 sequence (DNA): TGCAGTGCTAGAGACCGTTCCGCTGAGGCTTTCTTT. Encoded protein: CSARDRSAEAFF.

This rearrangement joins TRBV6-2 or TRBV6-3 to TRBJ2-2; D gene uncertain. Trimming stripped 8 bases from V and 4 bases from J, with 17 bases between. The germline CDR1 and CDR2 sequences are MNHEY and SVGEGT. This CDR3 comprises 15 residues. CDR3: CASGPNFGSTGELFF. The CDR3 nucleotides read TGTGCCAGCGGACCCAACTTCGGCAGCACCGGGGAGCTGTTTTTT.

On this clonotype itself: This may stem from a read error, because a much larger clone lies one nucleotide away. This CDR3 is missing its conserved last phenylalanine or tryptophan, likely due to a read error. The genes are TRBV4-1 and TRBJ2-3; D gene ambiguous. The CDR3 contains 14 residues. The germline V gene has CDR1 MGHRA and CDR2 YSYEKL. Trimming left V 1 base short and J 2 bases short, with 7 bases between. The CDR3 region is CASSQGVVTDTQYL. CDR3 nucleotide sequence: TGCGCCAGCAGCCAAGGCGTGGTCACAGATACGCAGTATCTT.

The table lists this clonotype with many counts. The chain employs TRBV20-1 and TRBJ2-1; D remains ambiguous. The V end lost 1 base, the J end lost 0 bases, and 7 bases lay between the germline ends. The V gene's germline CDR1 is DFQATT and CDR2 SNEGSKA (reference sequence). The length of the CDR3 is 14 residues. CDR3 in DNA: TGCAGTGCTAGAGTTCAGAGCTCCTACAATGAGCAGTTCTTC. This translates into CSARVQSSYNEQFF.

The rearrangement links TRBV2 to TRBJ2-7; D is undetermined. From germline, CDR1 is SNHLY and CDR2 FYNNEI. The CDR3 has 12 residues. Trimming cost V 3 bases and J 2 bases, with 5 bases left between them. CDR3 protein: CASSDDTYEQYF. The CDR3 bases are TGTGCCAGCAGTGATGACACCTACGAGCAGTACTTC.

This clonotype was seen more than once but under ten times. The rearrangement joins TRBV5-1 to TRBJ2-2, with no clear D. This CDR3 is built from 16 residues. The germline CDR1 and CDR2 sequences are SGHRS and YFSETQ. Trimming took 1 base from V and 4 from J, leaving 14 bases between them. CDR3 coding DNA: TGCGCCAGCAGCTTGAGAGTAGCTTTGGGCACCGGGGAGCTGTTTTTT. Residues: CASSLRVALGTGELFF. The entire variable domain, with the rest obtained from reference TRBV5-1 and TRBJ2-2, is as follows: KAGVTQTPRYLIKTRGQQVTLSCSPISGHRSVSWYQQTPGQGLQFLFEYFSETQRNKGNFPGRFSGRQFSNSRSEMNVSTLELGDSALYLCASSLRVALGTGELFFGEGSRLTVL.

The sample holds many counts of this clonotype. The rearrangement uses TRBV20-1 and TRBJ2-7, with 7 bases matching TRBD1. With 5 bases clipped from V and 3 bases from J, the junction kept 4 bases outside the gene matches. Looked up from germline, CDR1 is DFQATT and CDR2 is SNEGSKA (reference sequence). This CDR3 is built from 12 residues. The CDR3 nucleotides read TGCAGTGCTGGCCAGGGGGACTACGAGCAGTACTTC. This codes for CSAGQGDYEQYF.

Here the CDR3 DNA reads TGCAGTGCCGTTAAAGGACAGGGGGCCTCCGGGGAGCTGTTTTTT. Encoded protein: CSAVKGQGASGELFF. This sequence joins TRBV20-1 and TRBJ2-2, with 11 bases identical to TRBD1. Germline loops: CDR1 DFQATT, CDR2 SNEGSKA (reference sequence). Trimming took 6 bases from V and 6 from J; bases not matched to a gene: 9. The CDR3 is 15 amino acids.

Note on this clonotype: A much bigger clone sits one base away, suggesting this may be a read error. The rearrangement joins TRBV9 to TRBJ2-2, with D uncertain. This CDR3 contains 16 residues. CDR1 and CDR2 from the germline V gene are SGDLS and YYNGEE. The CDR3 is CTSSAWTAEYTGELFF. The CDR3, as DNA: TGTACCAGCAGCGCCTGGACGGCGGAATACACCGGGGAGCTGTTTTTT.